This paragraph reports one T cell receptor beta chain. Its antigen is currently not known. No much larger clone exists at a distance of one base, and base qualities are not known. The data are from a study of stem cell transplantation in POMP-related autoinflammatory disease (dated by TCRdb to the early 2020s). Regarding the complete study: It was hypothesized that MHC class I-dependent CD8+ T-cell differentiation and positive selection are impaired by defective thymoproteasomes, resulting in skewing of the TRB repertoire. To find out how POMP deficiency affects T-cell receptor beta repertoire diversity and CDR3 characteristics, high-throughput TRB sequencing was used. Prior to transplant, the patients had CD4+ naive T-cell skewing, low CD8+ T-cell proportions, and decreased T-cell cytokine secretion. After transplant, DNA chimerism analysis showed 100% donor engraftment of neutrophils and platelets through one year.

Results and caveats for the whole study, not just this receptor: Across all analyzed T-cell subsets, PRAID patients tended toward lower TRB diversity and higher clonality. A restricted number of unique TRB V-J gene pairings was observed in PRAID patients. The trend toward lower diversity and increased clonality in PRAID patients was statistically significant only for regulatory T cells.

Per the publication, the time point label means: after hematopoietic stem cell transplant. PRAID was marked by prominent immunodeficiency together with autoinflammation. T-cell subsets (conventional T cells, CD8+ T cells, regulatory T cells, T follicular helper cells) were sorted before TRB sequencing. The library was prepared using the immunoSEQ multiplex PCR assay. The authors processed their data as follows. Shannon entropy, which accounts for clonal size distribution, was used to quantify repertoire diversity. The Gini-Simpson index (Simpson_1-D) was used to measure inequality in clonotype distribution. Sourced from immuneACCESS, this table was stored by TCRdb with only in-frame sequences that have V and J called. A share of the clones is absent; for the studies checked, an unresolved V gene accounts for under half, and the remainder has no known explanation. V, J and clone size were drawn from that table, and D and trimming were deduced from the DNA. The sample data list tens of thousands of clones, and more than 75% of these were observed just once. About 0.69% of the sample comes from the top ten.

The sequences come from CD4+ T cells from PBMCs, collected after stem cell transplantation. The receptor comes from a human patient with POMP-related autoinflammation and immune dysregulation (PRAID). Following a transplant, some T cells may be graft donor cells, not patient cells.

The CDR3 region reads CASSGGSYNEQFF. In nucleotides, the sequence is TGTGCCAGCAGCGGCGGCTCCTACAATGAGCAGTTCTTC. Recombination linked TRBV7-9 to TRBJ2-1; no D segment can be confidently identified. The CDR3, from cysteine to phenylalanine, totals 13 residues. The entry retains the CDR3 DNA only, 39 bases that are in frame from base 1. Trimming at the junction amounts to 5 bases on V and 0 bases on J, and the germline ends lie 5 bases apart. As encoded in the germline V gene (reference sequence), CDR1 is SEHNR while CDR2 is FQNEAQ.